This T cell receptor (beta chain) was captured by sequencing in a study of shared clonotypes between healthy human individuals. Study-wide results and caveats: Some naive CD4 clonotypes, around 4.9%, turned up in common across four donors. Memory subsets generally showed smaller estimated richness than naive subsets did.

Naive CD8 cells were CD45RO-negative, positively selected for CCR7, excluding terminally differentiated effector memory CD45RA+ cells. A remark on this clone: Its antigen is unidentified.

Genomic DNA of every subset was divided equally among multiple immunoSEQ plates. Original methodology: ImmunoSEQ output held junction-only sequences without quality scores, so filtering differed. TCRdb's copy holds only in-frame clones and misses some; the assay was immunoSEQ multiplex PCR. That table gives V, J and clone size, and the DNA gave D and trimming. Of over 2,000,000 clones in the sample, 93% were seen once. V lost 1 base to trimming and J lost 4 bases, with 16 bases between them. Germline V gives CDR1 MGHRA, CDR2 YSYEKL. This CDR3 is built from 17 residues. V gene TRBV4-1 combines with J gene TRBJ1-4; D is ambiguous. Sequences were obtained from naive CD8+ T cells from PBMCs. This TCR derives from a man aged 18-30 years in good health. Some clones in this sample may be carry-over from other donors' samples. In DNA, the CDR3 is TGCGCCAGCAGCCAAGGTATAAGGCCCCCCCGTAATGAAAAACTGTTTTTT. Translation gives CASSQGIRPPRNEKLFF.